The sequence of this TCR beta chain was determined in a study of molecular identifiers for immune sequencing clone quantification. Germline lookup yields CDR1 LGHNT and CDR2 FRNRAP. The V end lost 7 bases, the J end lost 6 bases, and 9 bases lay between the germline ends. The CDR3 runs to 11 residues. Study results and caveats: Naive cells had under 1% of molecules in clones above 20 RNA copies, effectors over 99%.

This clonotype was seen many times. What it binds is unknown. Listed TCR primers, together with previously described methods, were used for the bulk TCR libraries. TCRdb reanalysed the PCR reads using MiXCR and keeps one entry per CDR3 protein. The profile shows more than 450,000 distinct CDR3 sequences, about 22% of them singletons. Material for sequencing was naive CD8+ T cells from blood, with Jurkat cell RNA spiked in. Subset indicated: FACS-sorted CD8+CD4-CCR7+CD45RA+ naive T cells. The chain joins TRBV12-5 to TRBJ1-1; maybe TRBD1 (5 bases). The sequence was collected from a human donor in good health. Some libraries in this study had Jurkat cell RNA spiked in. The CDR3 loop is CASAPGSEAFF. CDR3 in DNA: TGTGCTAGTGCCCCAGGGTCTGAAGCTTTCTTT.